This T cell receptor beta chain came from a study of shared clonotypes between healthy human individuals. The V and J ends lost 4 bases and 4 bases respectively, with 10 bases between them. The CDR3 contains 13 residues. Germline V gene sequence: CDR1 WNHNN, CDR2 SYGVQD (reference sequence). The assay was immunoSEQ multiplex PCR, and TCRdb's table has in-frame clones only and misses some. The table lists more than 400,000 clones, about 95% of them singletons, with about 0.064% in the top ten. Details on this clone: Its antigen is as yet unknown.

Broader study findings: Shared across four donors were roughly 4.7% of the naive CD4 clonotypes.

The origin of this receptor is a woman in her 30s in good health. J is TRBJ2-5 and V is TRBV10-1, with unresolved D. Sequencing was carried out using naive CD4+ T cells sorted from blood. Subset denoted: CD45RA+ positively selected. The CDR3 bases are TGCGCCAGCAGTGGTGGGGTGGGAGAGACCCAGTACTTC. This gives the protein CASSGGVGETQYF.